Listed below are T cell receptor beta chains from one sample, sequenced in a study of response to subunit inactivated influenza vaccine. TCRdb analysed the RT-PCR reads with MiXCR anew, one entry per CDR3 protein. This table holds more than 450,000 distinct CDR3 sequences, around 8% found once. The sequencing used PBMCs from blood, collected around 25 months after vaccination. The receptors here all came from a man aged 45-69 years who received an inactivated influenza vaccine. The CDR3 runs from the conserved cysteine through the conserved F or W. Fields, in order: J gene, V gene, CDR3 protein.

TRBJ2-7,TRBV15,CATSTRQGAGNEQYF
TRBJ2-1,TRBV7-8,CASSIDRGGPNEQFF
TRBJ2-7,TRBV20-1,CSARAGQNYEQYF
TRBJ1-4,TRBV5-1,CASSPATRGGEKLFF
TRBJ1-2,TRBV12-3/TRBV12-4,CASSFWSGGGYTF
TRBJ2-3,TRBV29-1,CSVPASDDTQYF
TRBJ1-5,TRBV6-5,CASSYSSGIQPQHF
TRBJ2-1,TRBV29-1,CSVEAPWRRAGTYNEQFF
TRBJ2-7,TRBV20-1,CSARKGQFFSYEQYF
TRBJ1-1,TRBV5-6,CASSRLEEAFF
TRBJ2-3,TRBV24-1,CATSDPGGGGAQYF
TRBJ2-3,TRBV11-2,CASSHNPSGGVAQYF
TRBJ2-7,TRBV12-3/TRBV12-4,CASSPRLGREYEQYF
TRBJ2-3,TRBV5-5,CASNHRSGTDTQYF
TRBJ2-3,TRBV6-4,CASSYDRGPTDTQYF
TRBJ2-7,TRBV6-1,CASSSLLGLAGAGNEQYF
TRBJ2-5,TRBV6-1,CASRGRGQETQYF
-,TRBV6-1,CASSEGPGTLETQFF
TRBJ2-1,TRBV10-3,CAITSGIYNEQFF
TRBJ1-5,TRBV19,CASTPIGGKSNQPQHF
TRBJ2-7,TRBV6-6,CASSYSTGGYEQYF
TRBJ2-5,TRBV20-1,CSAIRSGRVSETQYF